These 17 T cell receptor beta chains were all obtained from the same sample, sequenced in a study of T cell responses to AZD1222 COVID-19 vaccine. Libraries were prepared by immunoSEQ multiplex PCR; TCRdb keeps only in-frame clonotypes and omits some of them. Of about 120,000 clones in the sample, around 87% were seen once. Sequencing was performed on peripheral blood, taken on day 0 of AZD1222 vaccination. These receptors were taken from an adult in good health.

This chain connects TRBV6-2 or TRBV6-3 to TRBJ1-5, with TRBD1 identical over 7 bases. After removal of 3 bases from V and 2 bases from J, the junction contained 16 bases not matched to a gene. The CDR3 sequence is 19 residues long. CDR1 is MNHEY, CDR2 SVGEGT, per germline. CDR3 in DNA: TGTGCCAGCAGTTATATGGGACAGAGACCTAGAGCAGGCAATCAGCCCCAGCATTTT. It codes for CASSYMGQRPRAGNQPQHF.

This chain links TRBV18 with TRBJ1-2; maybe TRBD1 (5 bases). V gave up 0 bases and J gave up 4 bases, with 15 bases separating them. The CDR3 spans 16 residues. Germline V gene sequence: CDR1 KGHSH, CDR2 LQKENI. DNA for the CDR3: TGTGCCAGCTCACCACCGGCGAGCGGGGGTGGCTATGGCTACACCTTC. The encoded protein is CASSPPASGGGYGYTF. Based on the CDR3 plus reference TRBV18 and TRBJ1-2, the full variable domain is NAGVMQNPRHLVRRRGQEARLRCSPMKGHSHVYWYRQLPEEGLKFMVYLQKENIIDESGMPKERFSAEFPKEGPSILRIQQVVRGDSAAYFCASSPPASGGGYGYTFGSGTRLTVV.

For the CDR3, the DNA is TGTGCCAGCAGCTTGGGCTTCTCCTACGAGCAGTACTTC. As protein: CASSLGFSYEQYF. J is TRBJ2-7 and V is TRBV5-4; D remains unclear. Germline lookup yields CDR1 SGHNT and CDR2 YYREEE (reference sequence). Trimming removed 0 bases from V and 0 bases from J, with 4 bases in between. The CDR3 has 13 residues.

The gene calls are TRBV4-1 and TRBJ1-1, with TRBD1 matching over 7 bases. V lost 2 bases, J lost 0 bases, and 9 bases stayed unmatched. The V gene's germline CDR1 is MGHRA and CDR2 YSYEKL. The CDR3 has 17 amino acids. The CDR3 region is CASSQPGQRRVNTEAFF. DNA for the CDR3: TGCGCCAGCAGCCAACCGGGACAGAGGAGGGTGAACACTGAAGCTTTCTTT.

The gene calls are TRBV7-8 and TRBJ1-1, with a weak D call TRBD1 (6 bases). The ends were cut back, 10 bases at V and 0 bases at J, with 18 bases in the middle. The CDR3 totals 15 residues. Germline loops: CDR1 SGHVS, CDR2 FQNEAQ. The CDR3 region is CAIVHGTMMNTEAFF. For the CDR3, the DNA is TGTGCCATAGTCCACGGGACAATGATGAACACTGAAGCTTTCTTT.

The J gene is TRBJ1-4, the V gene TRBV4-1; D is undetermined. Germline V gives CDR1 MGHRA, CDR2 YSYEKL. V was trimmed by 0 bases and J by 3 bases, leaving 8 bases between them. This CDR3 has 15 residues. The DNA for the CDR3 is TGCGCCAGCAGCCAAGATCGGCCGGCTAATGAAAAACTGTTTTTT. Translation: CASSQDRPANEKLFF.

J is TRBJ1-6 and V is TRBV3-1 (or the pseudogene TRBV3-2), with D perhaps TRBD1 (5 bases). The CDR3 has 15 amino acids. The V and J ends lost 4 bases and 3 bases respectively, with 10 bases between them. CDR1 and CDR2 from the germline V gene are LGHDT and YNNKEL (reference sequence). The CDR3 DNA is TGTGCCAGCAGCCGCGGGGGGAGCTATAATTCACCCCTCCACTTT. It specifies CASSRGGSYNSPLHF.

The chain recombines TRBV4-2 with TRBJ1-3, with 7 bases identical to TRBD1. Germline V gene sequence: CDR1 LGHNA, CDR2 YNFKEQ. The CDR3 is 16 residues long. Germline trimming cut 1 base from V and 0 bases from J; bases unmatched to any gene: 3. CDR3 protein: CASSQVGTDSGNTIYF. CDR3 coding DNA: TGTGCCAGCAGCCAAGTAGGGACAGACTCTGGAAACACCATATATTTT.

The chain joins TRBV19 to TRBJ1-2; D remains unclear. V was pared by 3 bases and J by 4 bases, with 15 bases between. CDR1 and CDR2 from the germline V gene are LNHDA and SQIVND (reference sequence). The CDR3 spans 15 residues. CDR3 loop: CASSIYQQLPYGYTF. CDR3 nucleotide sequence: TGTGCCAGTAGTATCTATCAACAGTTACCCTATGGCTACACCTTC.

This clone showed up just once. The CDR3 DNA is TGTGCCAGCAGTTACGGACAGATGAACACTGAAGCTTTCTTT. It is translated as CASSYGQMNTEAFF. The chain links TRBV6-5 to TRBJ1-1; tentative D call: TRBD1 (6 bases). The CDR3 extends over 14 amino acids. The ends were cut back, 2 bases at V and 0 bases at J, with 7 bases in the middle. The germline CDR1 and CDR2 sequences are MNHEY and SVGAGI.

The chain combines TRBV6-5 with TRBJ2-7; D is unclear. The CDR3 has 16 amino acids. V lost 0 bases and J lost 5, with 17 bases in between. Germline V CDR1 and CDR2: MNHEY, SVGAGI. CDR3 sequence reads: CASSYSSPPVMDEQYF. CDR3 coding DNA: TGTGCCAGCAGTTACTCGTCCCCTCCCGTCATGGACGAGCAGTACTTC.

Regarding this clone: Other DNA sequences in this sample translate to the same CDR3. The V gene is TRBV6-6, the J gene TRBJ1-1; no definite D call. The CDR3 extends over 13 amino acids. V lost 3 bases and J lost 0, with 5 bases in between. Germline CDR1 MNHNY, CDR2 SVGAGI (reference sequence). The CDR3 sequence: CASSYSLNTEAFF. The CDR3 DNA reads TGTGCCAGCAGTTATTCTCTGAACACTGAAGCTTTCTTT.

This sequence joins TRBV18 and TRBJ1-3; D is unresolved. Germline lookup yields CDR1 KGHSH and CDR2 LQKENI. This CDR3 contains 15 residues. V lost 0 bases and J lost 5, with 11 bases in between. CDR3 DNA sequence: TGTGCCAGCTCACCACCTTATTCACTCCGAAACACCATATATTTT. It encodes CASSPPYSLRNTIYF.

The chain is built from TRBV3-1 (or the pseudogene TRBV3-2) and TRBJ1-1; 7 bases are shared with TRBD1. The trim removed 7 bases at V and 3 bases at J, leaving 5 bases unmatched. The germline V gene has CDR1 LGHDT and CDR2 YNNKEL (reference sequence). The CDR3 length is 13 residues. The CDR3 nucleotides are TGTGCCAGCAACAGGGGCAGGGACACTGAAGCTTTCTTT. This sequence encodes CASNRGRDTEAFF.

The V gene is TRBV18, the J gene TRBJ2-2, with unresolved D. Germline V gene data show CDR1 as KGHSH and CDR2 as LQKENI. The CDR3 sequence is 15 residues long. V was trimmed by 4 bases and J by 7 bases, leaving 16 bases between them. Here the CDR3 reads CASSRLLVENGELFF. DNA for the CDR3: TGTGCCAGCTCACGGCTCCTAGTGGAAAACGGGGAGCTGTTTTTT.

This clone was observed once. J is TRBJ1-2 and V is TRBV9; tentative D call: TRBD1 (6 bases). CDR3 length: 15 residues. Trimming shortened V by 4 bases and J by 8 bases, and 21 bases separated the two germline ends. Germline lookup yields CDR1 SGDLS and CDR2 YYNGEE. The CDR3 region is CASSPDLGTLGGYTF. The CDR3 DNA reads TGTGCCAGCAGCCCCGATTTAGGGACATTGGGCGGCTACACCTTC.

This clone ranks as medium-sized. This chain joins TRBV7-9 and TRBJ1-5; no definite D call. Looked up from germline, CDR1 is SEHNR and CDR2 is FQNEAQ (reference sequence). The CDR3 has 15 amino acids. V was cut by 4 bases and J by 4 bases, with 14 bases left in between. CDR3 region: CASSSSQAGNQPQHF. The CDR3 DNA reads as TGTGCCAGCAGCTCAAGCCAGGCTGGGAATCAGCCCCAGCATTTT.